These 24 T cell receptor beta chains were sequenced from one sample in a study of blood T cell repertoires in COVID-19. Measured with immunoSEQ multiplex PCR; TCRdb has only the in-frame clones, and not every one. Among 15,000 to 20,000 clones, about 91% were seen once, and the ten largest hold roughly an eighth. Input material: peripheral blood. Receptors originate from a human donor in a cohort sampled during active COVID-19.

The V gene is TRBV3-1 (or the pseudogene TRBV3-2), the J gene TRBJ2-2; 11 nucleotides line up with TRBD1. This CDR3 contains 18 residues. Germline CDR1 is LGHDT and CDR2 is YNNKEL (reference sequence). After removal of 2 bases from V and 5 bases from J, the junction contained 10 bases not matched to a gene. Written as DNA, the CDR3 is TGTGCCAGCAGCCAATGGACAGGGGGCAGGTATAGGACCGGGGAGCTGTTTTTT. It is translated as CASSQWTGGRYRTGELFF.

The genes are TRBV6-6 and TRBJ1-3; no reliable D call. V dropped 0 bases and J dropped 4 bases, with 13 bases sitting between them. This CDR3 is built from 16 residues. The germline V gene encodes CDR1 MNHNY and CDR2 SVGAGI (reference sequence). DNA for the CDR3: TGTGCCAGCAGTTACTCGGCAGGATCCTCAGGAAACACCATATATTTT. Protein: CASSYSAGSSGNTIYF.

This rearrangement joins TRBV5-5 to TRBJ2-1, with D maybe TRBD1 (6 bases). CDR1 SGHKS and CDR2 YYEKEE come from the germline V gene (reference sequence). V lost 1 base and J lost 6, with 23 bases in between. The CDR3 has 18 residues. CDR3 loop: CASSLWGIGMRQANEQFF. CDR3 coding DNA: TGTGCCAGCAGCTTGTGGGGAATCGGTATGAGACAGGCCAATGAGCAGTTCTTC.

The V and J genes are TRBV28 and TRBJ2-7; perhaps TRBD1 as D (6 bases). The ends were cut back, 8 bases at V and 2 bases at J, with 13 bases in the middle. This CDR3 region has 13 residues. Germline V gene sequence: CDR1 MDHEN, CDR2 SYDVKM. CDR3 DNA sequence: TGTGCCAGCGAGGACAGTTTGACCTACGAGCAGTACTTC. It encodes CASEDSLTYEQYF.

This clone was counted only a few times. The chain recombines TRBV9 with TRBJ2-7; 11 bases are shared with TRBD1. This CDR3 has 15 residues. Looked up from germline, CDR1 is SGDLS and CDR2 is YYNGEE. V shed 0 bases, J shed 2 bases, and the junction held 1 base outside the gene matches. The CDR3 reads CASSVEGQGAYEQYF. The CDR3, as DNA: TGTGCCAGCAGCGTAGAGGGACAGGGGGCCTACGAGCAGTACTTC.

The genes are TRBV4-1 and TRBJ2-5; maybe TRBD1 (7 bases). Per the germline V gene, CDR1 is MGHRA and CDR2 is YSYEKL. Trimming shortened V by 7 bases and J by 5 bases, and 20 bases separated the two germline ends. The CDR3 extends over 15 amino acids. The CDR3 DNA reads as TGCGCCAGCACCTCAGGGGGGTGGGCGGGTGAGACCCAGTACTTC. It is translated as CASTSGGWAGETQYF.

The chain couples TRBV6-5 to TRBJ2-2; possibly TRBD1 for D (6 bases). CDR3 size: 13 residues. Germline V lookup: CDR1 MNHEY, CDR2 SVGAGI. Trimming pared 6 bases from V and 6 bases from J, leaving 11 bases between. The DNA for the CDR3 is TGTGCCAGCAGATCCAGGGGAGCCGGGGAGCTGTTTTTT. Its translation: CASRSRGAGELFF.

The V gene is TRBV27, the J gene TRBJ2-2; possibly TRBD1 for D (5 bases). The CDR3 has 13 amino acids. The V gene's germline CDR1 is MNHEY and CDR2 SMNVEV (reference sequence). The germline V and J ends were trimmed by 8 bases and 1 base, with 8 bases remaining between them. CDR3 coding DNA: TGTGCCAGCGGCAGGGAGAACACCGGGGAGCTGTTTTTT. It specifies CASGRENTGELFF.

The chain uses TRBV5-6 and TRBJ2-7, with D hard to call. The length of the CDR3 is 13 residues. V shed 0 bases and J shed 0 bases, with 4 bases lying between them. Looked up from germline, CDR1 is SGHDT and CDR2 is YYEEEE. CDR3 protein: CASSLGSSYEQYF. The DNA of the CDR3 is TGTGCCAGCAGCTTGGGGAGCTCCTACGAGCAGTACTTC.

The chain uses TRBV29-1 and TRBJ1-3; D unresolved. The germline V and J ends were trimmed by 7 bases and 4 bases, with 11 bases remaining between them. This CDR3 comprises 12 residues. CDR1 SQVTM and CDR2 ANQGSEA come from the germline V gene. CDR3 sequence: CSAGHRGNTIYF. The CDR3, as DNA: TGCAGCGCTGGCCACCGGGGAAACACCATATATTTT.

The rearrangement joins TRBV7-2 to TRBJ2-2; tentatively, D is TRBD2 (6 bases). The CDR3 has 14 residues. CDR1 is SGHTA and CDR2 is FQGNSA in the germline V gene. V shed 5 bases and J shed 6 bases, with 13 bases lying between them. The CDR3 sequence is CASSPMRGAGELFF. The CDR3, as DNA: TGTGCCAGCAGCCCTATGCGGGGTGCCGGGGAGCTGTTTTTT. Together with reference TRBV7-2 and TRBJ2-2, the CDR3 gives the full variable domain: GAGVSQSPSNKVTEKGKDVELRCDPISGHTALYWYRQSLGQGLEFLIYFQGNSAPDKSGLPSDRFSAERTGGSVSTLTIQRTQQEDSAVYLCASSPMRGAGELFFGEGSRLTVL.

This chain links TRBV5-1 with TRBJ1-1; the D gene is possibly TRBD1 (5 bases). The CDR3 runs to 15 residues. Germline values: CDR1 SGHRS, CDR2 YFSETQ. Trimming stripped 4 bases from V and 0 bases from J, with 13 bases between. CDR3 sequence: CASSGGLNMNTEAFF. In DNA, the CDR3 is TGCGCCAGCAGCGGGGGACTGAACATGAACACTGAAGCTTTCTTT.

The V gene is TRBV24-1, the J gene TRBJ2-5; 13 bases are a match to TRBD2. Trimming took 4 bases from V and 5 from J; bases not matched to a gene: 6. Germline V gene sequence: CDR1 KGHDR, CDR2 SFDVKD. This CDR3 has 16 amino acids. CDR3 residues: CATSDALAGGPETQYF. DNA for the CDR3: TGTGCCACCAGTGACGCACTAGCGGGGGGGCCGGAGACCCAGTACTTC.

This clone was detected once. The chain employs TRBV18 and TRBJ2-7; 10 bases agree with TRBD1. After removal of 3 bases from V and 5 bases from J, the junction contained 7 bases not matched to a gene. Germline CDR1 is KGHSH and CDR2 is LQKENI. This CDR3 comprises 15 residues. The DNA for the CDR3 is TGTGCCAGCTCACCGGGACAGGGGCAATCGAACGAGCAGTACTTC. Protein sequence: CASSPGQGQSNEQYF.

This chain links TRBV3-1 (or the pseudogene TRBV3-2) with TRBJ2-5; TRBD2 matches 8 bases. J was trimmed by 4 bases and V by 3 bases; bases with no gene match: 10. The CDR3 sequence is 16 residues long. Germline assignment: CDR1 LGHDT and CDR2 YNNKEL (reference sequence). CDR3 DNA sequence: TGTGCCAGCAGCCACGGAGGGACTAGTCGTGGAGAGACCCAGTACTTC. The encoded protein is CASSHGGTSRGETQYF.

The chain links TRBV19 to TRBJ1-2, with 7 bases that match TRBD1. Germline V gives CDR1 LNHDA, CDR2 SQIVND (reference sequence). The junction had 10 bases not matched to a gene; V was cut back by 6 bases and J by 3 bases. The CDR3 loop spans 15 amino acids. CDR3 DNA: TGTGCCAGTAGAGGGCTACGGCAGGGGGACTATGGCTACACCTTC. Translated: CASRGLRQGDYGYTF.

The chain links TRBV9 to TRBJ1-1, with D unresolved. This CDR3 has 14 residues. Germline loops: CDR1 SGDLS, CDR2 YYNGEE. The germline V and J ends were trimmed by 1 base and 5 bases, with 12 bases remaining between them. In nucleotides, the CDR3 is TGTGCCAGCAGCGTATCCGGCGGTGGAACTGAAGCTTTCTTT. Translation gives CASSVSGGGTEAFF.

This chain connects TRBV6-2 or TRBV6-3 to TRBJ2-7; no reliable D call. Between the trimmed V and J ends, which lost 3 bases and 2 bases, there was a span of 8 bases. The germline V gene encodes CDR1 MNHEY and CDR2 SVGEGT. The CDR3 has 13 amino acids. The CDR3 nucleotides read TGTGCCAGCAGTTATCACAGCACCTACGAGCAGTACTTC. As protein: CASSYHSTYEQYF.

The chain combines TRBV6-5 with TRBJ1-5; 7 positions agree with TRBD1. Germline values: CDR1 MNHEY, CDR2 SVGAGI. J was trimmed by 7 bases and V by 7 bases; bases with no gene match: 10. There are 14 residues in the CDR3. For the CDR3, the DNA is TGTGCCAGCAACCCAATACAGGGGCACCAGCCCCAGCATTTT. As protein: CASNPIQGHQPQHF.

V gene TRBV5-6 combines with J gene TRBJ2-7, with 9 bases that match TRBD1. V trimming: 2 bases; J trimming: 5 bases; junction bases outside the gene matches: 11. In germline, CDR1 is SGHDT, CDR2 YYEEEE. The CDR3 runs to 16 residues. CDR3 DNA: TGTGCCAGCAGCTTAACCACCGGGACAGGGATGGACGAGCAGTACTTC. Encoded protein: CASSLTTGTGMDEQYF.

The chain is built from TRBV10-1 and TRBJ2-7; weak D call: TRBD1 (5 bases). The CDR3 covers 13 residues. V dropped 5 bases and J dropped 2 bases, with 10 bases sitting between them. The germline V gene has CDR1 WNHNN and CDR2 SYGVQD (reference sequence). CDR3 in amino acids: CASSFSGTYEQYF. DNA for the CDR3: TGCGCCAGCAGTTTTTCAGGGACCTACGAGCAGTACTTC.

The chain is built from TRBV21-1 and TRBJ2-5; TRBD1 was called by the table and not checked on the DNA. TRBV21-1 is a known pseudogene. The CDR3 is made up of 18 amino acids. CDR3 nucleotide sequence: TGTGCCAGCAACATTGTCAGGGGCCCCTGCGTATGGGGAGAGACCCAGTACTTC. Residues: CASNIVRGPCVWGETQYF.

This chain connects TRBV28 to TRBJ2-3; 8 nucleotides align to TRBD1. This CDR3 is 15 amino acids long. Looked up from germline, CDR1 is MDHEN and CDR2 is SYDVKM. Trimming cost V 5 bases and J 6 bases; bases outside gene matches: 10. The CDR3 DNA follows: TGTGCCAGCAGTGGACAGGGACCTAATTCGGATACGCAGTATTTT. It yields the protein CASSGQGPNSDTQYF.

The chain recombines TRBV6-2 or TRBV6-3 with TRBJ1-2, with 9 bases identical to TRBD1. The J segment lost 8 bases and the V segment lost 6 bases, leaving 7 bases of the junction unmatched. Germline assignment: CDR1 MNHEY and CDR2 SVGEGT. This CDR3 has 13 amino acids. Written as DNA, the CDR3 is TGTGCCAGCAGCCCCGGGACAGGGAGCGGCTACACCTTC. This sequence encodes CASSPGTGSGYTF.